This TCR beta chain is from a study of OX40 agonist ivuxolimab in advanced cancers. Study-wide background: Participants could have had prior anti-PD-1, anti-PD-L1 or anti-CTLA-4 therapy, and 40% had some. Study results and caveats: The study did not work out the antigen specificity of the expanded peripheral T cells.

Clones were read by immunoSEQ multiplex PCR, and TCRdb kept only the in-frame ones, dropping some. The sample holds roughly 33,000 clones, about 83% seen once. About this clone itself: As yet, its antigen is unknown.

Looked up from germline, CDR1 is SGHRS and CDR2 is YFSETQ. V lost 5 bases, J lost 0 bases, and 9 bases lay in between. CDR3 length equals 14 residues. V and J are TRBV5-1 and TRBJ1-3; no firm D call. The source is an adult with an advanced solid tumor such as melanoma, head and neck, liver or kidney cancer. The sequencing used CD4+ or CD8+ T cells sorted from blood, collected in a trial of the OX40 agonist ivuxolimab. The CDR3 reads CASRRDYSGNTIYF. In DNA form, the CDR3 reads TGCGCCAGCAGAAGAGACTACTCTGGAAACACCATATATTTT.